The clone carrying this TCR beta chain was seen only a few times. The data originate from a study of blood T cell repertoires in COVID-19. The protocol was immunoSEQ multiplex PCR, while the TCRdb copy is restricted to in-frame clones and leaves out a portion. Seen here are over 130,000 clones, about 80% observed once, and the top ten hold roughly 4%. CDR3 length: 14 amino acids. Germline V gene lookup returns CDR1 LNHDA and CDR2 SQIVND (reference sequence). The trim removed 6 bases at V and 4 bases at J, leaving 2 bases unmatched. The material sequenced was PBMCs or T cells enriched from blood (not recorded which). This receptor was taken from a man in his forties or fifties in a cohort exposed to, infected with or recovered from COVID-19 (not recorded which). The chain carries TRBV19 and TRBJ2-5; the match to TRBD2 covers 13 bases. The CDR3 spells CASRTSGGRETQYF. DNA of the CDR3: TGTGCCAGTAGGACTAGCGGGGGGCGAGAGACCCAGTACTTC. The full variable domain, its missing parts supplied by reference TRBV19 and TRBJ2-5, is DGGITQSPKYLFRKEGQNVTLSCEQNLNHDAMYWYRQDPGQGLRLIYYSQIVNDFQKGDIAEGYSVSREKKESFPLTVTSAQKNPTAFYLCASRTSGGRETQYFGPGTRLLVL.